This T cell receptor beta chain originates from a study of metastatic and nonmetastatic thyroid tumors. Via MiXCR, TCRdb re-called the PCR reads. The sample has about 21,000 clones; about 10% are singletons. The CDR3 consists of 14 residues. Trimming at V came to 5 bases and at J to 1 base, leaving 1 base not matched to a gene. CDR1 and CDR2 from the germline V gene are SGHRS and YFSETQ. No treatment had been given to any patient before thyroid surgery. About this clone: Just one base apart from a much larger clone, this may be a read error.

The genes are TRBV5-1 and TRBJ2-2; 8 bases agree with TRBD2. The sequenced sample was blood. The source of this sequence is a female donor with papillary thyroid cancer or a benign thyroid nodule (not recorded which). Some clones in this sample may be carry-over from other donors' samples. The CDR3: CASRLAENTGELFF. The DNA for the CDR3 is TGCGCCAGCAGACTAGCGGAGAACACCGGGGAGCTGTTTTTT.